Listed below are T cell receptor beta chains from one sample, sequenced in a study of blood T cell repertoires in COVID-19. The method was immunoSEQ multiplex PCR; TCRdb's version includes in-frame clones alone and lacks a portion of them. The repertoire holds about 210,000 clones, with about 85% as singletons. The sequencing sample was made of PBMCs or T cells enriched from blood (not recorded which). The receptors come from a man aged 40-49 years who had recovered from COVID-19. Each CDR3 is given with its conserved first and last residue. Fields, in order: CDR3 length, clone size, V gene, CDR3 protein. Not all rows give a size; the values are once, few, many and, for expanded clones, a class.

>15|few|TRBV28
CASTPTGAGNQPQHF
>13|.|TRBV3-1/TRBV3-2
CASSHRGGYEQYF
>11|.|TRBV2
CASSVNNEQYF
>17|.|TRBV18
CASSPRGGSEQNSPLHF
>12|.|TRBV27
CASRNRVLEQYF
>15|.|TRBV27
CASSTGTGSNQPQHF
>18|.|TRBV5-5
CASSLSITGVASGNTIYF
>17|.|TRBV5-6
CASSWATSAHRTDTQYF
>12|.|TRBV24-1
CATSDLNYGYTF
>15|.|TRBV11-3
CASSEGTSWVNEQFF
>15|.|TRBV30
CAWSRGTTNTGELFF
>15|.|TRBV2
CASSESSSGSKEQYF
>15|.|TRBV6-2/TRBV6-3
CASSYSRLARNEQYF
>18|.|TRBV10-1
CANGTGTSGIWGCETQYF
>13|.|TRBV28
CASSMYRGETQYF
>16|.|TRBV5-6
CASSPGLAGGVYEQYF
>22|once|TRBV3-1/TRBV3-2
CASSQVSPYLLAESTSTDTQYF
>13|.|TRBV4-1
CASSQTRKWEAFF
>16|.|TRBV7-2
CASSLAGTSGLDTQYF
>11|.|TRBV20-1
CSADRVYGYTF
>17|many|TRBV5-6
CASSPPPHDRMRYGYTF
>14|once|TRBV19
CASSLGQGHDGYTF
>12|.|TRBV11-2
CASSISRETQYF
>16|.|TRBV24-1
CATSDLKTDPYNEQFF
>16|.|TRBV7-2
CASSLVAGGDYNEQFF
>13|.|TRBV30
CARTAGMNTEAFF
>18|.|TRBV6-1
CASSGPFSGRVNNQPQHF
>14|few|TRBV7-2
CASSFSGYIDEQYF
>17|.|TRBV12-5
CASGFFSGGGLGQPQHF
>13|.|TRBV30
CAWKDSNSYEQYF
>15|.|TRBV6-5
CASIRGTSGYNEQFF
>14|.|TRBV5-1
CASSAGLAGVAQFF
>16|.|TRBV7-3
CASSLNAPSSYNEQFF
>14|.|TRBV30
CAWSPSGSIGTQYF
>13|.|TRBV7-2
CASSARDFYEQYF
>16|.|TRBV19
CASSSSGTGVTDTQYF